This TCR beta chain was captured in a study of T-cell reconstitution after alpha-beta-depleted transplantation in children. The library targeted TCRbeta and was prepared with unique molecular identifiers. TCRdb recomputed calls from the PCR reads with MiXCR, one row per CDR3 protein. The sample records approximately 240,000 distinct CDR3 sequences, about 9.2% being singletons. Trimming took 4 bases from V and 8 from J; bases not matched to a gene: 6. Germline V lookup: CDR1 SGHRS, CDR2 YFSETQ. The CDR3 is 14 amino acids. With respect to this clonotype: Since a much larger clone is just one base distant, this may be a read error.

Sample: PBMCs from the stem cell graft donor, taken from the stem cell graft. The V call is TRBV5-1, the J call TRBJ1-5, with 10 bases lining up with TRBD1. This TCR was sampled from a human donor who donated a stem cell graft to a child with acute lymphoblastic leukemia. The CDR3 coding sequence is TGCGCCAGCAGCACCGGACAGGGGGATGAGCCCCAGCATTTT. The encoded protein is CASSTGQGDEPQHF. Based on the CDR3 plus reference TRBV5-1 and TRBJ1-5, the full variable domain is KAGVTQTPRYLIKTRGQQVTLSCSPISGHRSVSWYQQTPGQGLQFLFEYFSETQRNKGNFPGRFSGRQFSNSRSEMNVSTLELGDSALYLCASSTGQGDEPQHFGDGTRLSIL.